This T cell receptor (beta chain) was obtained from a study of shared clonotypes between healthy human individuals. Background on the study: There were three CD4 naive, three CD4 memory, two CD8 naive and one CD8 memory plates per donor.

Deep was the level used in running the assay. TCRdb's copy holds only in-frame clones and misses some; the assay was immunoSEQ multiplex PCR. The table records roughly 2,000,000 clones, approximately 95% of them present only once. On this clone itself: Antigen unknown.

The CDR3 is made up of 16 amino acids. Germline V CDR1 and CDR2: SGHNT, YENEEA. V gave up 1 base and J gave up 0 bases, with 10 bases separating them. Study-level points and caveats: Among several donors, roughly 5.5% of naive CD4 clonotypes were found in common. For sorted subsets, rarefaction showed incomplete sequencing despite large depth.

Cells designated naive CD8 were CD45RO-negative and were positively selected for CCR7, with terminally differentiated effector memory CD45RA+ cells excluded. This clonotype was sampled from a man aged 18-30 years in good health. The sample comprised naive CD8+ T cells sorted from blood. The V and J genes are TRBV11-3 and TRBJ2-1, with TRBD2 as a possible D gene (5 bases). The CDR3 loop reads CASSLGGGSSYNEQFF. The DNA for the CDR3 is TGTGCCAGCAGCTTAGGTGGCGGGTCCTCCTACAATGAGCAGTTCTTC.